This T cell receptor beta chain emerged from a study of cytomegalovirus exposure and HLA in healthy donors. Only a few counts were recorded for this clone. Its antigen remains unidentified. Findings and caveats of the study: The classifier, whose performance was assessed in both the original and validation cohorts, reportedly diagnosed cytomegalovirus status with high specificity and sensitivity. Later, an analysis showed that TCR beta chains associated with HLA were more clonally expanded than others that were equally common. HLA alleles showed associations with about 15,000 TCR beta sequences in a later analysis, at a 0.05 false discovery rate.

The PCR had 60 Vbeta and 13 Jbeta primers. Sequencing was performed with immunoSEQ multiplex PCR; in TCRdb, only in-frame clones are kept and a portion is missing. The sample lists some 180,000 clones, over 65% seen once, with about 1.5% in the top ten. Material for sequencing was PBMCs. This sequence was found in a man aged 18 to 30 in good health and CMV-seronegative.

The CDR3: CASSSAGTGELNEQFF. As DNA, the CDR3 is TGTGCCAGTAGTAGCGCCGGGACAGGGGAACTCAATGAGCAGTTCTTC. The chain couples TRBV19 to TRBJ2-1, with TRBD1 matching 10 bases. Germline CDR1 and CDR2: LNHDA and SQIVND (reference sequence). This CDR3 region has 16 residues. J gave up 6 bases and V 4 bases, and 9 bases lay outside the gene matches.